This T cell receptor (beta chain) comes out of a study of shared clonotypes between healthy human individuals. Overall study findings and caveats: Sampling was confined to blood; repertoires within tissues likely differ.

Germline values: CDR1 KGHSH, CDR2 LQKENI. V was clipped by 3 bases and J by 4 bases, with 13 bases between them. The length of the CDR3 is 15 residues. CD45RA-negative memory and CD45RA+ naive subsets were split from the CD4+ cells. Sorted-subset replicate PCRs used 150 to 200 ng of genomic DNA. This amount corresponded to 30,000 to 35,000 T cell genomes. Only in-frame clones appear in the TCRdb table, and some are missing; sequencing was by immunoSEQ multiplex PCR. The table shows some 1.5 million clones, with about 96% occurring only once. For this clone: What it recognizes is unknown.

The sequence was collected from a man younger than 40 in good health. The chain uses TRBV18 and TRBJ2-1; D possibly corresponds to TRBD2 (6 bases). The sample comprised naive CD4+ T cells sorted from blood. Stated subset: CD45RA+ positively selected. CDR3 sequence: CASSPGTGVYNEQFF. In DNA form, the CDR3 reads TGTGCCAGCTCACCTGGGACGGGGGTATACAATGAGCAGTTCTTC.